This passage covers 30 T cell receptor beta chains from one sample sequenced in a study of OX40 agonist ivuxolimab in advanced cancers. Data came from immunoSEQ multiplex PCR; TCRdb stores just in-frame clones and leaves some out. The sample holds 50,000 to 65,000 clones, under 95% seen once. The specimen was CD4+ or CD8+ T cells sorted from blood, collected in a trial of the OX40 agonist ivuxolimab. These TCRs come from an adult with an advanced solid tumor such as melanoma, head and neck, liver or kidney cancer.

This rearrangement joins TRBV7-6 to TRBJ2-1; 9 bases align to TRBD2. Per the germline V gene, CDR1 is SGHVS and CDR2 is FNYEAQ. The CDR3 is 18 amino acids. V shed 3 bases and J 5 bases; nucleotides not matched to a gene: 14. Here the CDR3 DNA reads TGTGCCAGCAGCTTCTATATAGCGGGGGCCTCTTTTGACAATGAGCAGTTCTTC. Translation gives CASSFYIAGASFDNEQFF.

V and J are TRBV11-2 and TRBJ1-4; D might be TRBD1 (5 bases). The CDR3 spans 14 residues. The V and J ends lost 1 base and 7 bases respectively, with 10 bases between them. Germline CDR1 reads SGHAT; CDR2 reads FQNNGV. The CDR3 DNA reads TGTGCCAGCAGCTTAGTGGGAGGGACTGAAAAACTGTTTTTT. Its protein is CASSLVGGTEKLFF.

Only a few counts were recorded for this clone. This chain links TRBV28 with TRBJ1-4; D not certain. The germline gives CDR1 MDHEN, CDR2 SYDVKM. V lost 3 bases, J lost 5 bases, and 10 bases lay in between. This CDR3 comprises 14 residues. The CDR3 DNA reads as TGTGCCAGCAGTTTTGGTAGATCCAATGAAAAACTGTTTTTT. It codes for CASSFGRSNEKLFF.

The rearrangement links TRBV30 to TRBJ1-1, with D possibly being TRBD1 (6 bases). Germline-derived CDR1 and CDR2 are GTSNPN and SVGIG (reference sequence). Trimming pared 0 bases from V and 6 bases from J, leaving 14 bases between. CDR3 size: 14 residues. The CDR3 coding sequence is TGTGCCTGGAGTGTACCCCCGACAGGAGCTGAAGCTTTCTTT. Translating gives CAWSVPPTGAEAFF.

This rearrangement joins TRBV18 to TRBJ2-1, with 8 nucleotides matching TRBD2. The CDR3 totals 19 residues. Germline values: CDR1 KGHSH, CDR2 LQKENI. Trimming took 2 bases from V and 2 from J; bases not matched to a gene: 14. CDR3 sequence: CASSPKPSLTSGPYNEQFF. DNA of the CDR3: TGTGCCAGCTCACCAAAGCCCTCCCTAACTAGCGGACCCTACAATGAGCAGTTCTTC.

The chain has TRBV4-3 and TRBJ2-7; TRBD1 aligns across 9 bases. CDR3 length equals 14 residues. V trimming: 4 bases; J trimming: 4 bases; junction bases outside the gene matches: 5. The germline gives CDR1 LGHNA, CDR2 YSLEER. DNA of the CDR3: TGCGCCAGCAGCCCCGGACAGGGGAGATACGAGCAGTACTTC. Translation gives CASSPGQGRYEQYF.

This chain joins TRBV29-1 and TRBJ2-1, with D possibly being TRBD2 (6 bases). V dropped 1 base and J dropped 4 bases, with 11 bases sitting between them. CDR3 size: 14 residues. Germline V gives CDR1 SQVTM, CDR2 ANQGSEA. CDR3 region: CSVEGLGLYNEQFF. The CDR3 DNA sequence: TGCAGCGTTGAAGGCCTGGGACTTTACAATGAGCAGTTCTTC.

The chain combines TRBV18 with TRBJ2-7; 9 bases agree with TRBD1. CDR3 length equals 13 residues. The ends lost 6 bases at V and 4 bases at J; junction bases unmatched: 4. CDR1 is KGHSH, CDR2 LQKENI, per germline. CDR3 nucleotide sequence: TGTGCCAGCTCCCCCGGGACAGGGTACGAGCAGTACTTC. Translation gives CASSPGTGYEQYF. Full variable domain (missing parts from reference TRBV18 and TRBJ2-7): NAGVMQNPRHLVRRRGQEARLRCSPMKGHSHVYWYRQLPEEGLKFMVYLQKENIIDESGMPKERFSAEFPKEGPSILRIQQVVRGDSAAYFCASSPGTGYEQYFGPGTRLTVT.

The chain employs TRBV30 and TRBJ1-2; the match to TRBD1 covers 7 bases. Germline V CDR1 and CDR2: GTSNPN, SVGIG (reference sequence). V lost 1 base and J lost 4; bases outside the gene matches: 9. CDR3 length equals 15 residues. The CDR3 loop is CAWSADPGTAYGYTF. The CDR3 nucleotides read TGTGCCTGGAGTGCCGACCCTGGGACAGCCTATGGCTACACCTTC. The variable domain in full, with the rest retrieved from reference TRBV30 and TRBJ1-2, is SQTIHQWPATLVQPVGSPLSLECTVEGTSNPNLYWYRQAAGRGLQLLFYSVGIGQISSEVPQNLSASRPQDRQFILSSKKLLLSDSGFYLCAWSADPGTAYGYTFGSGTRLTVV.

The chain is built from TRBV7-3 and TRBJ2-7; D uncertain. Germline V gene sequence: CDR1 SGHTA, CDR2 FQGTGA. CDR3 length: 15 amino acids. V gave up 0 bases and J gave up 4 bases, with 13 bases separating them. CDR3 sequence: CASSLTPADFYEQYF. The CDR3 DNA follows: TGTGCCAGCAGCTTAACTCCGGCCGACTTTTACGAGCAGTACTTC.

The CDR3 is CASSLELAGAYEQFF. The CDR3 DNA follows: TGTGCCAGCAGCTTAGAACTAGCGGGAGCGTATGAGCAGTTCTTC. The chain joins TRBV5-4 to TRBJ2-1; the match to TRBD2 covers 11 bases. Germline V lookup: CDR1 SGHNT, CDR2 YYREEE (reference sequence). V was pared by 2 bases and J by 8 bases, with 6 bases of the junction left unmatched. The CDR3 is made up of 15 amino acids.

The J gene is TRBJ1-1, the V gene TRBV7-8; D call uncertain. Trimming took 6 bases from V and 4 from J, leaving 15 bases between them. CDR1 and CDR2 (germline): SGHVS, FQNEAQ. The CDR3 has 14 residues. As DNA, the CDR3 is TGTGCCAGCAGTTTTCGAGGTCGGGCCACTGAAGCTTTCTTT. This codes for CASSFRGRATEAFF. The full variable domain, in which reference TRBV7-8 and TRBJ1-1 provide the parts outside the CDR3, is GAGVSQSPRYKVAKRGQDVALRCDPISGHVSLFWYQQALGQGPEFLTYFQNEAQLDKSGLPSDRFFAERPEGSVSTLKIQRTQQEDSAVYLCASSFRGRATEAFFGQGTRLTVV.

This rearrangement joins TRBV5-4 to TRBJ1-2; 7 positions agree with TRBD1. V lost 4 bases and J lost 5; bases outside the gene matches: 8. Germline-derived CDR1 and CDR2 are SGHNT and YYREEE (reference sequence). The CDR3 runs to 14 residues. In DNA, the CDR3 is TGTGCCAGCAGCCTTACCGGACAGGATTATGGCTACACCTTC. It encodes CASSLTGQDYGYTF.

The J gene is TRBJ2-1, the V gene TRBV7-3, with 12 bases identical to TRBD2. CDR1 and CDR2 from the germline V gene are SGHTA and FQGTGA. This CDR3 region has 19 residues. Trimming removed 3 bases from V and 4 bases from J; junction bases left unmatched: 13. Here the CDR3 reads CASSFTGSLAGGLYNEQFF. CDR3 sequence (DNA): TGTGCCAGCAGCTTTACCGGTTCACTAGCGGGAGGTTTATACAATGAGCAGTTCTTC. The whole variable domain, remainder taken from reference TRBV7-3 and TRBJ2-1, is GAGVSQTPSNKVTEKGKYVELRCDPISGHTALYWYRQSLGQGPEFLIYFQGTGAADDSGLPNDRFFAVRPEGSVSTLKIQRTERGDSAVYLCASSFTGSLAGGLYNEQFFGPGTRLTVL.

This chain's CDR3 is CASTSNRGGSDTGELFF. CDR3 DNA: TGTGCCAGCACCAGTAACCGGGGCGGGAGCGACACCGGGGAGCTGTTTTTT. V is TRBV7-9 and J is TRBJ2-2; 7 bases match TRBD2. Trimming took 7 bases from V and 3 from J; bases not matched to a gene: 14. This CDR3 has 17 amino acids. In germline, CDR1 is SEHNR, CDR2 FQNEAQ (reference sequence).

The rearrangement uses TRBV20-1 and TRBJ2-7; the D is unclear. From germline, CDR1 is DFQATT and CDR2 SNEGSKA (reference sequence). V was clipped by 1 base and J by 7 bases, with 8 bases between them. The CDR3 is made up of 11 amino acids. CDR3 sequence (DNA): TGCAGTGCTAGAGGGGCCGGGGAGCAGTACTTC. Translating it yields CSARGAGEQYF.

The rearrangement uses TRBV6-5 and TRBJ2-5; no firm D call. The CDR3 is made up of 11 amino acids. Germline CDR1 and CDR2: MNHEY and SVGAGI. V was trimmed by 0 bases and J by 5 bases, leaving 1 base between them. CDR3 in amino acids: CASSYSETQYF. In DNA form, the CDR3 reads TGTGCCAGCAGTTACTCGGAGACCCAGTACTTC.

The chain couples TRBV4-2 to TRBJ2-1, with TRBD1 as a possible D gene (6 bases). In germline, CDR1 is LGHNA, CDR2 YNFKEQ. The CDR3 is made up of 15 amino acids. With 8 bases removed from V and 3 bases from J, the gap between germline ends came to 17 bases. This CDR3 reads CASSPAGQNYNEQFF. The CDR3 region has the DNA TGTGCCAGCTCCCCGGCAGGACAGAACTACAATGAGCAGTTCTTC.

This chain joins TRBV11-2 and TRBJ2-1; D remains ambiguous. Germline V gene lookup returns CDR1 SGHAT and CDR2 FQNNGV. V was pared by 2 bases and J by 12 bases, with 17 bases between. The CDR3 contains 14 residues. CDR3 loop: CASSLYGGIGWQFF. CDR3 in DNA: TGTGCCAGCAGCTTATATGGTGGAATCGGATGGCAGTTCTTC.

This sequence joins TRBV5-6 and TRBJ2-2; D remains ambiguous. The V and J ends lost 0 bases and 1 base respectively, with 13 bases between them. CDR3 length equals 17 residues. Germline-derived CDR1 and CDR2 are SGHDT and YYEEEE. Here the CDR3 DNA reads TGTGCCAGCAGCTTGGAACGTTGGGCCAGGAACACCGGGGAGCTGTTTTTT. Encoded protein: CASSLERWARNTGELFF.

The chain has TRBV28 and TRBJ1-1; a possible D gene is TRBD1 (5 bases). This CDR3 is built from 13 residues. CDR1 and CDR2 (germline): MDHEN, SYDVKM. The V end lost 6 bases, the J end lost 8 bases, and 16 bases lay between the germline ends. The CDR3 DNA sequence: TGTGCCAGCAGCCCGGGACCCCCTCTGGAAGCTTTCTTT. Translated: CASSPGPPLEAFF.

This rearrangement joins TRBV7-3 to TRBJ2-3; TRBD2 aligns across 9 bases. This CDR3 region has 15 residues. V was pared by 5 bases and J by 0 bases, with 3 bases of the junction left unmatched. Germline assignment: CDR1 SGHTA and CDR2 FQGTGA. CDR3 in DNA: TGTGCCAGCAGCCCTCTAGCGGGGAGCACAGATACGCAGTATTTT. It is translated as CASSPLAGSTDTQYF.

This clone was found once. CDR3 amino acids: CASRWSTDTQYF. The CDR3 nucleotides read TGTGCCAGCAGGTGGTCCACAGATACGCAGTATTTT. The chain employs TRBV7-9 and TRBJ2-3, with unresolved D. V shed 6 bases and J shed 2 bases, with 6 bases lying between them. This CDR3 spans 12 amino acids. Germline loops: CDR1 SEHNR, CDR2 FQNEAQ (reference sequence).

The table lists this clone with a few counts. CDR3 nucleotides: TGCAGTGCCCCCGGGGGGGGCGGGCAGTTCTTC. It translates to CSAPGGGGQFF. This chain joins TRBV20-1 and TRBJ2-1; TRBD2 agrees at 8 bases. The germline V gene has CDR1 DFQATT and CDR2 SNEGSKA (reference sequence). There are 11 residues in the CDR3. V lost 6 bases to trimming and J lost 12 bases; unmatched junction nucleotides: 7.

This clone was seen a single time. V usage is TRBV4-2 and J usage is TRBJ2-2, with 9 positions matching TRBD2. Per germline, CDR1 LGHNA and CDR2 YNFKEQ. This CDR3 has 15 residues. Trimming cost V 3 bases and J 5 bases; bases outside gene matches: 4. CDR3 sequence reads: CASSQREGQTGELFF. In DNA, the CDR3 is TGTGCCAGCAGCCAGCGGGAGGGCCAAACCGGGGAGCTGTTTTTT.

The V and J genes are TRBV4-3 and TRBJ2-7, with 10 bases aligning to TRBD2. Germline CDR1 LGHNA, CDR2 YSLEER. The CDR3 covers 16 residues. V trimming: 3 bases; J trimming: 1 base; junction bases outside the gene matches: 6. CDR3 region: CASSQEIAGGSYEQYF. The CDR3 nucleotides read TGCGCCAGCAGCCAGGAGATAGCGGGGGGTTCCTACGAGCAGTACTTC.

The chain uses TRBV4-1 and TRBJ2-3; 7 bases line up with TRBD2. Germline V CDR1 and CDR2: MGHRA, YSYEKL. The CDR3 is made up of 20 amino acids. V lost 0 bases and J lost 0; bases outside the gene matches: 15. The CDR3 here is CASSQDMASGDLTSTDTQYF. CDR3 nucleotide sequence: TGCGCCAGCAGCCAAGATATGGCTAGCGGAGATCTCACTAGCACAGATACGCAGTATTTT.

Notes on this clone: This may come from a read error, since a much larger clone is one base off. This chain uses TRBV5-3 with TRBJ2-3; possible D gene TRBD1, 6 bases. TRBV5-3 is an ORF, and what it does is uncertain. With 10 bases removed from V and 2 bases from J, the gap between germline ends came to 20 bases. The CDR3 contains 15 residues. The CDR3 DNA reads TGTGCCGGCAGCTTGGGGGCGACTAACACAGATACGCAGTATTTT. Translating it yields CAGSLGATNTDTQYF.

The table lists this clone with a count of one. This chain uses TRBV9 with TRBJ2-2; no definite D call. The CDR3 runs 13 residues. The V end was cut by 0 bases, the J end by 2 bases, with 2 bases between. CDR1 SGDLS and CDR2 YYNGEE come from the germline V gene. In DNA, the CDR3 is TGTGCCAGCAGCGTAGGCAACACCGGGGAGCTGTTTTTT. Protein: CASSVGNTGELFF.

The rearrangement joins TRBV7-2 to TRBJ2-7, with 7 nucleotides matching TRBD2. Unmatched junction bases numbered 22, after V lost 2 bases and J lost 9 bases. Germline values: CDR1 SGHTA, CDR2 FQGNSA. This CDR3 spans 18 amino acids. CDR3 bases: TGTGCCAGCAGCTTATTCCCCTCTACTCCCGATCTAGCGGTTGGGCAGTACTTC. Translating gives CASSLFPSTPDLAVGQYF.